This T cell receptor (beta chain) is from a study of T cell repertoires in cytomegalovirus infection. Background on the study: HLA-B-restricted CMV epitopes that are well studied, plus recently identified HLA-C-restricted ones, were used by the study. An indication of both CMV infection and matching HLA type came from public TCR beta signatures.

Per germline, CDR1 SGHTA and CDR2 FQGNSA. The CDR3 sequence is 16 residues long. The junction had 10 bases not matched to a gene; V was cut back by 1 base and J by 9 bases. TCRdb processed the reads anew with MiXCR; each CDR3 protein has one entry. The sample has about half a million distinct CDR3 sequences, 30% to 35% seen once. This clonotype was detected a few times. The antigen is undetermined. The clonotype originates from a human donor in good health (CMV status not recorded). Some clones in this sample may be carry-over from other donors' samples. The chain combines TRBV7-2 with TRBJ2-1, with 9 bases aligning to TRBD2. The sequenced sample was cultured PBMCs, obtained from culture after CMV antigen stimulation. The CDR3 region has the DNA TGTGCCAGCAGCTTAGATTTGGCGGCGGGAGGGCCTGAGCAGTTCTTC. Translated, it gives CASSLDLAAGGPEQFF.